The rows below give T cell receptor beta chains drawn from one sample of a study of shared clonotypes between healthy human individuals. Sequenced by immunoSEQ multiplex PCR; TCRdb stores in-frame clones only, minus some. The data contain hundreds of thousands of clones, more than 70% of them singletons. The sequencing input was memory CD4+ T cells sorted from blood. The receptors shown here come from a woman in her 30s in good health. Both conserved end residues are trimmed from each CDR3.

V gene	J gene	CDR3 length	CDR3 protein
TRBV5-1	TRBJ2-1	12	ASSLDYIYNEQF
TRBV28	TRBJ2-1	14	ASSLTRASSYNEQF
TRBV21-1	TRBJ2-1	10	ASSNMKNEQF
TRBV28	TRBJ2-7	12	ASSQGTGGYEQY
TRBV7-8	TRBJ2-7	12	ASSIRDSPYEQY
TRBV5-1	TRBJ1-1	14	ASSYQPRADGPEAF
TRBV11-2	TRBJ2-6	14	ASSLDGSSGANVLT
TRBV6-1	TRBJ1-2	13	ASSEMRSGGYGYT
TRBV6-5	TRBJ2-2	11	ASSRTRTGELF
TRBV4-2	TRBJ1-5	11	ASSQLISQPQH
TRBV27	TRBJ2-5	12	ASSLGPLGETQY
TRBV14	TRBJ2-7	11	ASSQLWNYEQY
TRBV5-1	TRBJ2-7	13	ASSLPSGSSYEQY
TRBV6-1	TRBJ2-7	9	ASSYRYEQY
TRBV28	TRBJ2-7	13	ASSLWDRDSYEQY
TRBV5-1	TRBJ1-4	14	ASSLGYGATNEKLF
TRBV30	TRBJ2-5	10	AWSLLAGTQY
TRBV7-8	TRBJ2-6	15	ASSLVGGFSGANVLT
TRBV25-1	TRBJ2-7	13	ASSTTHSGAYEQY
TRBV28	TRBJ2-7	10	ASSLTGLGQY
TRBV7-2	TRBJ1-1	11	ASSLGTGLEAF
TRBV18	TRBJ1-1	12	ASSPGQGVTEAF
TRBV6-5	TRBJ2-7	9	ATKTSYEQY
TRBV28	TRBJ2-3	11	ASSSYSTDTQY
TRBV7-2	TRBJ2-3	13	ASSQGGSSTDTQY
TRBV30	TRBJ1-1	13	AWSHLGQANTEAF
TRBV29-1	TRBJ2-1	10	SVVTPNNEQF
TRBV27	TRBJ2-3	14	ASSFSGRGGVDTQY
TRBV4-2	TRBJ2-3	13	ASSPGQSSTDTQY
TRBV6-1	TRBJ2-7	12	ASGNAGNAYEQY
TRBV7-9	TRBJ1-1	13	ASSLGGRVNTEAF
TRBV6-1	TRBJ1-4	14	ASSGQPRGRRRELF
TRBV7-9	TRBJ2-1	14	ASTALSAWRYNEQF
TRBV4-2	TRBJ2-2	13	ASSQPGARGGELF
TRBV2	TRBJ1-2	11	ASRYRENYGYT
TRBV4-1	TRBJ2-7	13	ASSQPGASSYEQY
TRBV5-5	TRBJ2-5	12	ASSLGRGRETQY
TRBV6-6	TRBJ2-1	14	ASSLGPSGGYNEQF
TRBV18	TRBJ2-6	15	ASSPGTGVSGANVLT
TRBV6-1	TRBJ1-5	14	ASSVQGALSNQPQH
TRBV29-1	TRBJ2-1	11	STRQDTYNEQF
TRBV19	TRBJ2-6	14	ASRPRDEAGANVLT
TRBV28	TRBJ1-1	13	ASGTQGAWNTEAF
TRBV9	TRBJ1-3	12	ASSAQGIGNTIY
TRBV19	TRBJ2-3	11	ASRGIPTDTQY
TRBV18	TRBJ2-7	13	ASSPMRAGSYEQY
TRBV28	TRBJ2-5	13	ASSPRGRVGETQY
TRBV28	TRBJ2-5	13	ASSLVSQLQETQY
TRBV4-1	TRBJ2-1	12	ASSQVAGSNEQF
TRBV5-1	TRBJ2-7	13	ASSFLAGGSYEQY
TRBV27	TRBJ1-2	13	ASSLRVAANYGYT
TRBV7-8	TRBJ1-1	11	ASSSQRDTEAF
TRBV5-6	TRBJ2-7	12	ASSPDGASYEQY
TRBV7-6	TRBJ2-1	13	ASSLMASGDNEQF